Listed here are 30 T cell receptor beta chains from one sample, sequenced in a study of shared clonotypes between healthy human individuals. Clones were read by immunoSEQ multiplex PCR, and TCRdb kept only the in-frame ones, dropping some. Among about 2.3 million clones listed, approximately 95% were seen once. The sample consisted of naive CD4+ T cells from PBMCs. This sample's subset: CD45RA+ positively selected. The receptors were gathered from a man between 18 and 35 years old in good health. Some clones in this sample may be carry-over from other donors' samples.

This clone has just one count. The chain links TRBV7-3 to TRBJ2-3; 9 nucleotides align to TRBD2. CDR1 is SGHTA and CDR2 is FQGTGA in the germline V gene. CDR3 length: 13 amino acids. The junction had 7 bases not matched to a gene; V was cut back by 11 bases and J by 4 bases. The CDR3 coding sequence is TGTGCCTCATTTTTAGCGGGGGCAGATACGCAGTATTTT. Translating gives CASFLAGADTQYF. The full variable domain, in which reference TRBV7-3 and TRBJ2-3 provide the parts outside the CDR3, is GAGVSQTPSNKVTEKGKYVELRCDPISGHTALYWYRQSLGQGPEFLIYFQGTGAADDSGLPNDRFFAVRPEGSVSTLKIQRTERGDSAVYLCASFLAGADTQYFGPGTRLTVL.

Regarding this clone: In the same sample, other DNA sequences code for this CDR3. The chain combines TRBV6-5 with TRBJ1-5; 9 positions match TRBD1. This CDR3 spans 15 amino acids. Trimming at V came to 6 bases and at J to 1 base, leaving 4 bases not matched to a gene. From germline, CDR1 is MNHEY and CDR2 SVGAGI. In DNA, the CDR3 is TGTGCCAGCAGACCGACAGGGGGGAGCAATCAGCCCCAGCATTTT. Translation gives CASRPTGGSNQPQHF.

The V call is TRBV5-5, the J call TRBJ1-5; no clear D. Per germline, CDR1 SGHKS and CDR2 YYEKEE (reference sequence). The CDR3 runs to 15 residues. V was trimmed by 2 bases and J by 7 bases, leaving 16 bases between them. The CDR3 spells CASSFGPVNTQPQHF. CDR3 coding DNA: TGTGCCAGCAGCTTCGGGCCGGTCAATACCCAGCCCCAGCATTTT.

The chain uses TRBV4-1 and TRBJ2-1; 10 bases are shared with TRBD2. The V gene's germline CDR1 is MGHRA and CDR2 YSYEKL. The CDR3 runs 16 residues. J lost 7 bases, V lost 0 bases, and 6 bases had no gene match. As DNA, the CDR3 is TGCGCCAGCAGCCAAGACCGAGCGGGAGGGAGGAATGAGCAGTTCTTC. Amino acids: CASSQDRAGGRNEQFF.

This chain uses TRBV9 with TRBJ2-1; D perhaps matches TRBD2 (6 bases). V lost 0 bases and J 1 base, leaving 11 bases between the germline ends. CDR3 length: 16 amino acids. Germline CDR1 SGDLS, CDR2 YYNGEE. The DNA for the CDR3 is TGTGCCAGCAGCGTAGACGGGAGAGCATCCTACAATGAGCAGTTCTTC. The encoded protein is CASSVDGRASYNEQFF.

The genes are TRBV19 and TRBJ1-5, with 7 bases fitting TRBD1. J lost 2 bases, V lost 4 bases, and 5 bases had no gene match. CDR3 size: 15 residues. Germline values: CDR1 LNHDA, CDR2 SQIVND (reference sequence). The CDR3 sequence: CASSTTTGGNQPQHF. CDR3 sequence (DNA): TGTGCCAGTAGTACGACAACAGGGGGCAATCAGCCCCAGCATTTT.

This clone was detected only once. The chain recombines TRBV6-5 with TRBJ2-1; D is uncertain. CDR3 length: 12 residues. V was cut by 8 bases and J by 6 bases, with 11 bases left in between. Germline CDR1 and CDR2: MNHEY and SVGAGI. CDR3 residues: CASRTSTNEQFF. The DNA of the CDR3 is TGTGCCAGCCGTACGAGCACCAATGAGCAGTTCTTC.

V and J are TRBV27 and TRBJ2-1; possible D gene TRBD2, 6 bases. Trimming shortened V by 4 bases and J by 3 bases, and 10 bases separated the two germline ends. CDR1 is MNHEY and CDR2 is SMNVEV in the germline V gene (reference sequence). The CDR3 has 14 amino acids. In DNA, the CDR3 is TGTGCCAGCAGTTCGGGGAGGCTCTACAATGAGCAGTTCTTC. It codes for CASSSGRLYNEQFF.

The J gene is TRBJ2-7, the V gene TRBV28, with D unresolved. Per the germline V gene, CDR1 is MDHEN and CDR2 is SYDVKM. The CDR3 consists of 11 residues. V was shortened by 6 bases and J by 5 bases, with 8 bases between the two germline ends. The CDR3 sequence is CASRSNDEQYF. The CDR3 DNA follows: TGTGCCAGCAGGTCAAACGACGAGCAGTACTTC.

The chain links TRBV19 to TRBJ1-2; D gene uncertain. The V end was cut by 3 bases, the J end by 0 bases, with 14 bases between. The germline V gene has CDR1 LNHDA and CDR2 SQIVND (reference sequence). CDR3 length equals 16 residues. The CDR3 sequence is CASSIPSRPANYGYTF. CDR3 bases: TGTGCCAGTAGTATCCCCAGCCGCCCAGCTAACTATGGCTACACCTTC.

The chain couples TRBV19 to TRBJ1-5; tentative D call: TRBD1 (5 bases). Trimming shortened V by 4 bases and J by 6 bases, and 25 bases separated the two germline ends. CDR1 and CDR2 from the germline V gene are LNHDA and SQIVND (reference sequence). The CDR3 runs 18 residues. The CDR3 spells CASSTPFGRRGGTQPQHF. CDR3 in DNA: TGTGCCAGTAGTACGCCGTTTGGGCGGAGGGGCGGCACTCAGCCCCAGCATTTT.

This chain connects TRBV5-1 to TRBJ2-5, with D possibly matching TRBD1 (6 bases). The CDR3 contains 13 residues. Per the germline V gene, CDR1 is SGHRS and CDR2 is YFSETQ. The V end lost 4 bases, the J end lost 4 bases, and 11 bases lay between the germline ends. The CDR3 region is CASSARTVETQYF. In DNA form, the CDR3 reads TGCGCCAGCAGCGCTAGGACAGTAGAGACCCAGTACTTC.

The chain uses TRBV11-2 and TRBJ2-1; D is perhaps TRBD2 (6 bases). V lost 5 bases, J lost 13 bases, and 18 bases lay in between. CDR1 is SGHAT and CDR2 is FQNNGV in the germline V gene. This CDR3 has 13 residues. CDR3 bases: TGTGCCAGCAGCCGCGGGGATCTGTTTGGACAGTTCTTC. It is translated as CASSRGDLFGQFF.

The chain joins TRBV5-1 to TRBJ2-3, with 7 bases fitting TRBD2. Trimming cost V 0 bases and J 9 bases; bases outside gene matches: 10. The CDR3 length is 15 residues. Germline V gene lookup returns CDR1 SGHRS and CDR2 YFSETQ. The CDR3 DNA is TGCGCCAGCAGCTTGGGTGTGGCGGGAGTCCAGACGCAGTATTTT. Residues: CASSLGVAGVQTQYF.

The chain has TRBV5-4 and TRBJ1-1; TRBD1 aligns across 9 bases. The V gene's germline CDR1 is SGHNT and CDR2 YYREEE (reference sequence). The length of the CDR3 is 16 residues. V was clipped by 0 bases and J by 7 bases; unmatched bases: 10. CDR3 loop: CASSLGPGQGIGEAFF. The CDR3 DNA is TGTGCCAGCAGCTTGGGACCGGGACAGGGTATCGGTGAAGCTTTCTTT.

The gene calls are TRBV28 and TRBJ2-5; a weak D match, TRBD2 (5 bases). Germline V gene sequence: CDR1 MDHEN, CDR2 SYDVKM. Trimming took 5 bases from V and 5 from J, leaving 21 bases between them. CDR3 length: 16 amino acids. CDR3 sequence (DNA): TGTGCCAGCAGTGAAGATTGGAGCGGTGGGGTGGAGACCCAGTACTTC. Residues: CASSEDWSGGVETQYF.

About this clone itself: Other DNA variants within this sample encode the same CDR3. The chain is built from TRBV5-1 and TRBJ2-2; 8 nucleotides line up with TRBD2. Germline V gives CDR1 SGHRS, CDR2 YFSETQ. Unmatched junction bases numbered 5, after V lost 3 bases and J lost 4 bases. This CDR3 contains 15 residues. In nucleotides, the CDR3 is TGCGCCAGCAGCTCGGGACTAGTGGGCACCGGGGAGCTGTTTTTT. It codes for CASSSGLVGTGELFF.

The chain is built from TRBV5-4 and TRBJ1-3; D uncertain. V lost 6 bases, J lost 0 bases, and 13 bases lay in between. The germline gives CDR1 SGHNT, CDR2 YYREEE (reference sequence). The CDR3 loop spans 15 amino acids. DNA of the CDR3: TGTGCCAGCACCCTGGACGGTATCTCTGGAAACACCATATATTTT. This translates into CASTLDGISGNTIYF.

The V gene is TRBV5-1, the J gene TRBJ2-7, with TRBD1 matching 9 bases. There are 15 residues in the CDR3. Germline V gene data show CDR1 as SGHRS and CDR2 as YFSETQ. V was pared by 4 bases and J by 4 bases, with 9 bases of the junction left unmatched. The CDR3 DNA reads as TGCGCCAGCAGCGTGCTGGGACAGGGTAATTACGAGCAGTACTTC. Translating gives CASSVLGQGNYEQYF.

The chain is built from TRBV27 and TRBJ2-6; D gene unclear. The CDR3 covers 15 residues. Trimming took 2 bases from V and 0 from J, leaving 5 bases between them. Germline CDR1 reads MNHEY; CDR2 reads SMNVEV (reference sequence). DNA for the CDR3: TGTGCCAGCAGTTTACAGTTCTCTGGGGCCAACGTCCTGACTTTC. Its protein product is CASSLQFSGANVLTF.

The chain has TRBV5-1 and TRBJ2-1; D possibly matches TRBD1 or TRBD2 (6 bases each). The V gene lost 3 bases and the J gene lost 3 bases, with 19 bases spanning the gap. CDR3 size: 17 residues. Per germline, CDR1 SGHRS and CDR2 YFSETQ. In DNA, the CDR3 is TGCGCCAGCAGCTGGGGCCCACAGGGAGGTGGCTACAATGAGCAGTTCTTC. It codes for CASSWGPQGGGYNEQFF.

The chain joins TRBV28 to TRBJ1-5, with unresolved D. The germline V gene has CDR1 MDHEN and CDR2 SYDVKM. Between the trimmed V and J ends, which lost 8 bases and 0 bases, there was a span of 5 bases. CDR3 length: 12 amino acids. As DNA, the CDR3 is TGTGCCAGCGCTTATAGCAATCAGCCCCAGCATTTT. Translated: CASAYSNQPQHF.

The CDR3 loop is CASSLSPWTGGANTEAFF. The CDR3 bases are TGTGCCAGCAGCTTATCCCCTTGGACAGGGGGCGCGAACACTGAAGCTTTCTTT. V usage is TRBV11-2 and J usage is TRBJ1-1; 11 positions match TRBD1. Per germline, CDR1 SGHAT and CDR2 FQNNGV. With 2 bases clipped from V and 1 base from J, the junction kept 9 bases outside the gene matches. CDR3 length equals 18 residues.

The chain is built from TRBV7-9 and TRBJ1-3; unclear D gene. The CDR3 covers 13 residues. CDR1 and CDR2 (germline): SEHNR, FQNEAQ (reference sequence). V lost 6 bases and J lost 3, with 9 bases in between. CDR3 sequence: CASSGRVGNTIYF. For the CDR3, the DNA is TGTGCCAGCAGTGGACGAGTTGGAAACACCATATATTTT.

The chain couples TRBV5-1 to TRBJ1-4; D is uncertain. The CDR3 consists of 14 residues. CDR1 is SGHRS and CDR2 is YFSETQ in the germline V gene. Trimming cost V 6 bases and J 2 bases, with 11 bases left between them. In DNA form, the CDR3 reads TGCGCCAGCAATACTGGCACTACTAATGAAAAACTGTTTTTT. This translates into CASNTGTTNEKLFF.

The V gene is TRBV9, the J gene TRBJ1-1; D gene ambiguous. The CDR3 sequence is 14 residues long. The germline V gene has CDR1 SGDLS and CDR2 YYNGEE. V lost 0 bases and J 1 base, leaving 7 bases between the germline ends. The CDR3 DNA reads TGTGCCAGCAGCGTAGCTCCACGGAACACTGAAGCTTTCTTT. It specifies CASSVAPRNTEAFF.

The chain links TRBV28 to TRBJ2-5; 7 bases align to TRBD1. The J call is doubtful: the DNA matches TRBJ2-7 better. The CDR3 spans 15 residues. Germline CDR1 MDHEN, CDR2 SYDVKM. The CDR3 DNA reads TGTGCCAGCAGTTTAATTGACAGGGACTCCTACGAGCAGTACTTC. It codes for CASSLIDRDSYEQYF.

On this clone: Additional DNA sequences in this sample encode the identical CDR3. The V gene is TRBV9, the J gene TRBJ2-2, with D unclear. The germline V and J ends were trimmed by 1 base and 2 bases, with 0 bases remaining between them. The CDR3 is made up of 12 amino acids. Germline CDR1 is SGDLS and CDR2 is YYNGEE. CDR3 in amino acids: CASSVNTGELFF. CDR3 in DNA: TGTGCCAGCAGCGTAAACACCGGGGAGCTGTTTTTT. The whole variable domain, remainder taken from reference TRBV9 and TRBJ2-2, is DSGVTQTPKHLITATGQRVTLRCSPRSGDLSVYWYQQSLDQGLQFLIQYYNGEERAKGNILERFSAQQFPDLHSELNLSSLELGDSALYFCASSVNTGELFFGEGSRLTVL.

This clone was seen just once. The rearrangement uses TRBV7-2 and TRBJ2-7, with 10 bases identical to TRBD2. The V gene end was trimmed by 3 bases and the J gene end by 2 bases; junction bases not matched to a gene: 4. The CDR3 extends over 15 amino acids. Per germline, CDR1 SGHTA and CDR2 FQGNSA. DNA of the CDR3: TGTGCCAGCAGCTTCGGACTAGCGGAAACCTACGAGCAGTACTTC. This sequence encodes CASSFGLAETYEQYF.

This chain links TRBV7-2 with TRBJ2-7, with TRBD1 matching 9 bases. V lost 5 bases, J lost 7 bases, and 12 bases stayed unmatched. CDR1 is SGHTA and CDR2 is FQGNSA in the germline V gene. The CDR3 is 15 amino acids. The CDR3 here is CASSEPGQGFGEQYF. As DNA, the CDR3 is TGTGCCAGCAGCGAACCGGGACAGGGCTTTGGGGAGCAGTACTTC.